This passage covers 15 T cell receptor beta chains from one sample sequenced in a study of cytomegalovirus exposure and HLA in healthy donors. PCR employed 60 Vbeta and 13 Jbeta primers. Profiled with immunoSEQ multiplex PCR; TCRdb holds only in-frame clones, not every one. This sample has approximately 97,000 clones, with over 60% found just once. Sample: PBMCs. The receptors come from a male donor in good health and CMV-seropositive.

In this sample, this clone turned up once. The V call is TRBV5-1, the J call TRBJ1-3, with 7 bases that match TRBD1. Germline loops: CDR1 SGHRS, CDR2 YFSETQ. This CDR3 is 16 amino acids long. Unmatched junction bases numbered 3, after V lost 0 bases and J lost 0 bases. Here the CDR3 DNA reads TGCGCCAGCAGCTTGGAGACAGGGAGCTCTGGAAACACCATATATTTT. This sequence encodes CASSLETGSSGNTIYF.

This clone appeared once. The gene calls are TRBV15 and TRBJ2-7; 9 bases are a match to TRBD1. The V and J ends lost 4 bases and 3 bases, in that order; junction bases with no gene match: 4. The germline V gene encodes CDR1 LNHNV and CDR2 YYDKDF (reference sequence). The CDR3 is 14 residues long. CDR3 nucleotides: TGTGCCACCAGCACTACAGGGGGCCACTACGAGCAGTACTTC. Translated: CATSTTGGHYEQYF. The variable domain in full, with the rest retrieved from reference TRBV15 and TRBJ2-7, is DAMVIQNPRYQVTQFGKPVTLSCSQTLNHNVMYWYQQKSSQAPKLLFHYYDKDFNNEADTPDNFQSRRPNTSFCFLDIRSPGLGDTAMYLCATSTTGGHYEQYFGPGTRLTVT.

This clone was counted only a few times. This chain uses TRBV19 with TRBJ1-1, with D possibly matching TRBD1 (5 bases). In germline, CDR1 is LNHDA, CDR2 SQIVND (reference sequence). Trimming took 7 bases from V and 1 from J, leaving 10 bases between them. This CDR3 contains 13 residues. The CDR3 nucleotides read TGTGCCAGTAAACGGGGGACGAACACTGAAGCTTTCTTT. Amino acids: CASKRGTNTEAFF.

This clone was seen a handful of times. The CDR3 DNA is TGTGCCAGCAGTGAACAGGGGCTCCTCTATGGCTACACCTTC. Its translation: CASSEQGLLYGYTF. The chain joins TRBV2 to TRBJ1-2; a weak D match, TRBD1 (6 bases). V shed 2 bases and J shed 4 bases, with 11 bases lying between them. This CDR3 contains 14 residues. Germline values: CDR1 SNHLY, CDR2 FYNNEI.

This sequence joins TRBV7-2 and TRBJ2-7; D is possibly TRBD2 (6 bases). Germline V gives CDR1 SGHTA, CDR2 FQGNSA. V was cut by 4 bases and J by 3 bases, with 10 bases left in between. The CDR3 spans 13 residues. Here the CDR3 reads CASSWGLIYEQYF. In nucleotides, the CDR3 is TGTGCCAGCAGCTGGGGACTTATCTACGAGCAGTACTTC. Supplemented by reference TRBV7-2 and TRBJ2-7, the full variable domain reads GAGVSQSPSNKVTEKGKDVELRCDPISGHTALYWYRQSLGQGLEFLIYFQGNSAPDKSGLPSDRFSAERTGGSVSTLTIQRTQQEDSAVYLCASSWGLIYEQYFGPGTRLTVT.

This clone was found a few times. Compared with germline, one end of the junction differs, possibly owing to a read error. This chain links TRBV28 with TRBJ1-1, with D unresolved. The V gene's germline CDR1 is MDHEN and CDR2 SYDVKM. This CDR3 has 13 amino acids. The CDR3 sequence: CAISEGGGTEAFF. The CDR3 coding sequence is TGTGCCATCAGTGAAGGAGGAGGAACCGAAGCTTTCTTT. Full variable domain (outside the CDR3, taken from reference TRBV28 and TRBJ1-1): DVKVTQSSRYLVKRTGEKVFLECVQDMDHENMFWYRQDPGLGLRLIYFSYDVKMKEKGDIPEGYSVSREKKERFSLILESASTNQTSMYLCAISEGGGTEAFFGQGTRLTVV.

CDR3 DNA sequence: TGCAGCGTGGGGACTCCTTCGAGCAATGAGCAGTTCTTC. Its protein product is CSVGTPSSNEQFF. This chain links TRBV29-1 with TRBJ2-1, with D perhaps TRBD2 (6 bases). Germline-derived CDR1 and CDR2 are SQVTM and ANQGSEA. The CDR3 loop spans 13 amino acids. Trimming cost V 6 bases and J 6 bases, with 15 bases left between them.

The count of this clone is one. The chain couples TRBV30 to TRBJ2-7; possible D gene TRBD1, 5 bases. V was pared by 0 bases and J by 2 bases, with 11 bases between. CDR3 length equals 14 residues. CDR1 is GTSNPN and CDR2 is SVGIG in the germline V gene (reference sequence). The CDR3 loop is CAWSVGQGTYEQYF. In DNA, the CDR3 is TGTGCCTGGAGTGTAGGGCAGGGTACCTACGAGCAGTACTTC.

The CDR3 sequence: CASSSSGKLAGFDTQYF. The CDR3 nucleotides read TGCGCCAGCAGCTCCTCCGGTAAGCTAGCGGGCTTTGATACGCAGTATTTT. The chain links TRBV5-1 to TRBJ2-3; 8 bases align to TRBD2. Germline V lookup: CDR1 SGHRS, CDR2 YFSETQ. The trim removed 3 bases at V and 6 bases at J, leaving 15 bases unmatched. CDR3 size: 17 residues.

The chain uses TRBV19 and TRBJ1-4, with 11 bases identical to TRBD1. Germline CDR1 reads LNHDA; CDR2 reads SQIVND (reference sequence). After removal of 2 bases from V and 5 bases from J, the junction contained 10 bases not matched to a gene. This CDR3 is 18 amino acids long. The CDR3 reads CASSITGTGGLGNEKLFF. CDR3 in DNA: TGTGCCAGTAGTATAACCGGGACAGGGGGTCTCGGGAATGAAAAACTGTTTTTT.

The rearrangement joins TRBV6-5 to TRBJ1-6, with TRBD1 identical over 9 bases. J lost 9 bases, V lost 6 bases, and 3 bases had no gene match. Germline-derived CDR1 and CDR2 are MNHEY and SVGAGI. The CDR3 covers 13 residues. CDR3 sequence reads: CASRDRGSSPLHF. In DNA, the CDR3 is TGTGCCAGCAGGGACAGGGGAAGTTCACCCCTCCACTTT.

The CDR3 spells CASRFSGDTEAFF. The CDR3 nucleotides read TGTGCCAGCAGGTTCTCAGGGGACACTGAAGCTTTCTTT. The chain employs TRBV6-1 and TRBJ1-1, with D possibly being TRBD1 (6 bases). The V and J ends lost 6 bases and 3 bases respectively, with 11 bases between them. Germline CDR1 and CDR2: MNHNS and SASEGT. CDR3 length: 13 residues.

The chain carries TRBV4-2 and TRBJ1-5; D is ambiguous. The CDR3 runs 13 residues. CDR1 is LGHNA and CDR2 is YNFKEQ in the germline V gene. The V gene lost 4 bases and the J gene lost 6 bases, with 10 bases spanning the gap. The CDR3 protein is CASSPAPSQPQHF. Here the CDR3 DNA reads TGTGCCAGCAGCCCCGCGCCGAGTCAGCCCCAGCATTTT.

This chain links TRBV27 with TRBJ2-2; TRBD1 matches 7 bases. V lost 6 bases to trimming and J lost 5 bases; unmatched junction nucleotides: 9. This CDR3 contains 15 residues. CDR1 and CDR2 from the germline V gene are MNHEY and SMNVEV (reference sequence). CDR3 DNA: TGTGCCAGCAGCAAAGACAGGGCGGGTACCGGGGAGCTGTTTTTT. As protein: CASSKDRAGTGELFF.

This sequence joins TRBV4-2 and TRBJ2-7; possible D gene TRBD1, 6 bases. Trimming took off 4 bases at V and 6 bases at J, with 13 bases between the two ends. The CDR3 is made up of 13 amino acids. Germline CDR1 is LGHNA and CDR2 is YNFKEQ. Here the CDR3 DNA reads TGTGCCAGCAGCCGACGACAGGACGGCGAGCAGTACTTC. It encodes CASSRRQDGEQYF.